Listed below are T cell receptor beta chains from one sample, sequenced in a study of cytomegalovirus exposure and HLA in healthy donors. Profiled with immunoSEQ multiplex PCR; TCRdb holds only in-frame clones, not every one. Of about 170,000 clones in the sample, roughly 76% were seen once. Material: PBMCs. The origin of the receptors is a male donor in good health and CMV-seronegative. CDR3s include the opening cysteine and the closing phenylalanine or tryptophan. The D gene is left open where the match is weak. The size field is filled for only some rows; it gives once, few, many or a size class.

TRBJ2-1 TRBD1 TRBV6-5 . CASSYTGTGDYNEQFF TGTGCCAGCAGTTACACAGGGACAGGTGACTACAATGAGCAGTTCTTC
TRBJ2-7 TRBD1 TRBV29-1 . CSVVAGGGEQYF TGCAGCGTTGTAGCAGGGGGCGGAGAGCAGTACTTC
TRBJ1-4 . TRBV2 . CASSERVPNEKLFF TGTGCCAGCAGTGAGAGGGTACCTAATGAAAAACTGTTTTTT
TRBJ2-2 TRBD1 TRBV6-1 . CASSLRDRGTGELFF TGTGCCAGCAGCCTTCGGGACAGGGGCACCGGGGAGCTGTTTTTT
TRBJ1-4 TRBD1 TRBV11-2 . CASSYNMGTGRYSNEKLFF TGTGCCAGCAGCTACAATATGGGGACAGGGAGGTACTCTAATGAAAAACTGTTTTTT
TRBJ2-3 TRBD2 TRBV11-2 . CASSDRGADTQYF TGTGCCAGCAGCGACCGGGGGGCAGATACGCAGTATTTT
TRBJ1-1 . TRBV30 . CAWVFTGNTEAFF TGTGCCTGGGTATTCACAGGGAACACTGAAGCTTTCTTT
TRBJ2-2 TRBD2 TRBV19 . CASSLRGVPTGELFF TGTGCCAGTAGCCTCCGGGGGGTTCCTACCGGGGAGCTGTTTTTT
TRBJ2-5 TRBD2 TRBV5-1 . CASSLYGLVGETQYF TGCGCCAGCAGCTTGTATGGACTAGTAGGCGAGACCCAGTACTTC
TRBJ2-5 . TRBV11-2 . CASSLEKTSTETQYF TGTGCCAGCAGCTTAGAAAAGACATCGACAGAGACCCAGTACTTC
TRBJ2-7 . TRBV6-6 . CASRSFGGRNSGEQYF TGTGCCAGCAGATCATTTGGGGGGAGGAACTCGGGCGAGCAGTACTTC
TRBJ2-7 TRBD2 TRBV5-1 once CASARASGGFDEQYF TGCGCCAGCGCTAGGGCTAGCGGGGGGTTCGACGAGCAGTACTTC
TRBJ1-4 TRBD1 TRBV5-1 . CASQGQGGTNEKLFF TGCGCCAGCCAGGGACAGGGTGGAACTAATGAAAAACTGTTTTTT
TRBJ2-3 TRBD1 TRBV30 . CAWSVGQGASDTQYF TGTGCCTGGAGTGTAGGGCAGGGGGCTTCAGATACGCAGTATTTT
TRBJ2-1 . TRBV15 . CATSRCTTRDNPNEQFF TGTGCCACCAGCAGATGTACCACCCGGGACAACCCCAATGAGCAGTTCTTC
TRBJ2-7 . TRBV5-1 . CASSLVQGTTYEQYF TGCGCCAGCAGCTTGGTTCAGGGAACCACCTACGAGCAGTACTTC
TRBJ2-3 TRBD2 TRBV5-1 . CASSKPRDYPSTDTQYF TGCGCCAGCAGCAAGCCCCGGGACTACCCGAGCACAGATACGCAGTATTTT
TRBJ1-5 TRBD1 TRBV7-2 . CASSEQGTNQPQHF TGTGCCAGCAGCGAACAGGGGACCAATCAGCCCCAGCATTTT
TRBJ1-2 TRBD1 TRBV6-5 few CASSYRDRGNYGYTF TGTGCCAGCAGTTATCGGGACAGGGGAAACTATGGCTACACCTTC
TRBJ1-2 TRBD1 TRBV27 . CASSSPGTDNYGYTF TGTGCCAGCAGTTCTCCCGGGACAGACAACTATGGCTACACCTTC
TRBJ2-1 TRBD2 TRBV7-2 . CASSPGLGRLNEQFF TGTGCCAGCAGCCCGGGACTAGGCCGCCTAAATGAGCAGTTCTTC
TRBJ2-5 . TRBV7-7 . CASSGPMGETQYF TGTGCCAGCAGCGGGCCGATGGGAGAGACCCAGTACTTC
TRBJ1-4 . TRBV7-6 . CASSSQVRNEKLFF TGTGCCAGCAGCTCCCAGGTCCGTAATGAAAAACTGTTTTTT
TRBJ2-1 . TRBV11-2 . CASSLVTGAVGNEQFF TGTGCCAGCAGCTTAGTCACAGGAGCCGTTGGGAATGAGCAGTTCTTC
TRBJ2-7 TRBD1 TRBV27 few CASSLYGQGSYEQYF TGTGCCAGCAGTTTATACGGACAGGGTTCCTACGAGCAGTACTTC
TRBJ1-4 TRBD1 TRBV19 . CASSTDRGGEKLFF TGTGCCAGTAGTACCGACAGGGGAGGTGAAAAACTGTTTTTT
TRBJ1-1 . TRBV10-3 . CAIRIDRNTEAFF TGTGCCATCAGGATAGACAGGAATACTGAAGCTTTCTTT
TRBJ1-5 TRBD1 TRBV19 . CASSIGRGTGGEQPQHF TGTGCCAGTAGTATAGGGAGAGGGACAGGGGGCGAACAGCCCCAGCATTTT
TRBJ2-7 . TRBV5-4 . CASSLPGIYEQYF TGTGCCAGCAGCTTGCCAGGGATCTACGAGCAGTACTTC
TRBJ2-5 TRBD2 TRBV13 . CASSYSTSGGRETQYF TGTGCCAGCAGCTACTCGACTAGCGGGGGTAGAGAGACCCAGTACTTC
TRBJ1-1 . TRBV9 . CASSALMGANTEAFF TGTGCCAGCAGCGCTCTAATGGGAGCGAACACTGAAGCTTTCTTT
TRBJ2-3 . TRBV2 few CASSETADTQYF TGTGCCAGCAGTGAAACGGCAGATACGCAGTATTTT
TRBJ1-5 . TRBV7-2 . CASSSWGGSSNQPQHF TGTGCCAGCAGCTCTTGGGGGGGCTCTAGCAATCAGCCCCAGCATTTT
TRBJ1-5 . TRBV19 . CASSIAGNQPQHF TGTGCCAGTAGTATAGCGGGCAATCAGCCCCAGCATTTT
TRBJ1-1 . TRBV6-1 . CASTLNTEAFF TGTGCCAGCACTTTGAACACTGAAGCTTTCTTT